This paragraph reports one T cell receptor (beta chain). Its target is unknown. Sequence at one end of the junction differs from germline and may be a read error. Germline DNA was extracted too, while blood RNA derived from unsorted whole blood. These data are taken from a study of tumor-infiltrating lymphocytes in primary liver carcinoma. Study overall: Patients of both sexes were 30 to 69 years old. There were tumors of stage T1-T3 N0M0, each 4.2 to 10 cm across. Notes on the study in general: Significantly larger top-250-clone fractions were found in tumors than in blood (p = 0.039).

A primer in the constant region served to generate TCR beta cDNA from roughly 450 ng of total RNA. For TCR beta, libraries were produced by three nested multiplex PCR rounds using slightly modified ARM-PCR. TRBV1-TRBV30 forward primers paired with a C-beta reverse primer were used in the first two PCR rounds, which ran approximately 10 cycles each. TCRdb called the multiplex PCR reads again in MiXCR, with one record for every CDR3 protein. The table includes 250,000 to 400,000 distinct CDR3 sequences, more than 55% detected once. Germline CDR1 is SGHAT and CDR2 is FQNNGV. This CDR3 has 14 residues. The chain combines TRBV11-2 with TRBJ2-3; D unclear. The clonotype comes from a man aged 40-50 years with primary liver carcinoma and hepatitis B virus infection. The material sequenced was peripheral blood. CDR3 sequence reads: CASSPFGRTDMQYF. The CDR3, as DNA: TGTGCCAGCAGTCCCTTCGGCCGCACAGATATGCAGTATTTT. Together with reference TRBV11-2 and TRBJ2-3, the CDR3 gives the full variable domain: EAGVAQSPRYKIIEKRQSVAFWCNPISGHATLYWYQQILGQGPKLLIQFQNNGVVDDSQLPKDRFSAERLKGVDSTLKIQPAKLEDSAVYLCASSPFGRTDMQYFGPGTRLTVL.